The present T cell receptor beta chain was sequenced within a study of alternative splicing in chronic myeloid leukemia remission (dated by TCRdb to the early 2020s). In the study overall: Remission specimens from the trials were collected at major or complete molecular response, at 12 or 24 months of TKI therapy. Trizol was used to extract total RNA from peripheral blood mononuclear cells of the diagnosis, remission and control samples. RNA sequencing was used to profile peripheral blood obtained from chronic-phase CML patients at diagnosis and at remission, and the resulting profiles were compared with those of healthy donors. The French Persistem study supplied nine CML samples, of which seven were diagnostic and two were matched remission samples. Some ten diagnostic specimens, together with matched remission specimens, were obtained from the RESIST (imatinib), ENESTxtnd (nilotinib) and PINNACLE (nilotinib plus pegylated interferon) trials. The median age was around 50 years at diagnosis, under 60 at remission and approximately 34 for the healthy controls. Female/male counts were 11/5 for diagnosis samples, 8/3 for remission samples and 2/4 for controls. Trial diagnostic specimens were total leukocytes from peripheral blood collected in EDTA. What the research found in general, with its limitations: At remission, blood cell composition was reshaped to resemble that of the lymphoid cell-enriched normal controls. Strong differences in blood cell composition were observed between timepoints, with a shift from myeloid progenitor enrichment at diagnosis to mature lymphoid enrichment at remission.

Concerning this clonotype: The antigen this receptor binds is unknown.

The library came from bulk RNA-seq. The TruSeq Stranded RNA sample prep kit was used to generate libraries of poly-A-enriched mRNA from an input of about 0.92 ug total RNA. Every sample was sequenced in triplicate, with paired-end sequencing run on a HiSeq 2500. Each mate in the RNA-seq data had a read length of 125 nucleotides. The paper's processing steps were these. Reads were trimmed and aligned to hg38 with STAR v2.7, with quality control by FASTQC, RSeQC and multiqc. Salmon 0.14.1 was used to quantify gene expression levels as transcripts per million (TPM). Principal component analysis suggested that transcriptomic profiles were not driven by trial, library batch, sequencing batch, treatment regimen or sex. TCRdb reprocessed the raw reads; every CDR3 protein sequence is a single record, and DNA is not supplied. The V and J calls follow TCRdb's processing rather than the paper's. The record for this sample contains dozens of distinct CDR3 sequences.

From a lookup of the germline V gene (reference sequence), CDR1 and CDR2 are LNHDA and SQIVND. The CDR3, cysteine through phenylalanine, is 15 amino acids long. A DNA sequence was not provided. Taken with the paper, the label for time point translates to: major or complete molecular response after front-line TKI therapy. Roughly 15 CML patients were included in the patient cohort, and matched post-remission samples were retrieved for a subset of these patients. The TCR originated in an adult with chronic myeloid leukemia. The chain is made from TRBV19 and TRBJ2-1; the D call from TCRdb, TRBD1, cannot be confirmed without DNA. Sample: PBMCs or total blood leukocytes (not recorded which), taken during remission. The CDR3 protein: CASRPGQGAFNEQFF.